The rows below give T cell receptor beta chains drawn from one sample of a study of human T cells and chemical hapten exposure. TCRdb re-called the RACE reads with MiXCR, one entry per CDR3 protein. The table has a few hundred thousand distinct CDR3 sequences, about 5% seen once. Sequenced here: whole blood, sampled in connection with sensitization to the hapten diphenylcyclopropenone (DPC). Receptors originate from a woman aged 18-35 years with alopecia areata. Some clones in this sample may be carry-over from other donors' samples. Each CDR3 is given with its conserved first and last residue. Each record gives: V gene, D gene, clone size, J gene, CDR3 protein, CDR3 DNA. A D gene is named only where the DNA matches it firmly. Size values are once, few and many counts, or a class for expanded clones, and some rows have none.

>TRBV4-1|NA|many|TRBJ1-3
CASSQVHHTGHWRYTIYF
TGCGCCAGCAGCCAAGTTCACCATACGGGACATTGGAGGTACACCATATATTTT
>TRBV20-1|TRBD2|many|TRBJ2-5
CSAGFPGLAVETQYF
TGCAGTGCTGGATTTCCGGGACTAGCGGTGGAGACCCAGTACTTC
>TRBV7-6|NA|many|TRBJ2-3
CASSLGRGQSTDTQYF
TGTGCCAGCAGCTTAGGACGGGGCCAAAGCACAGATACGCAGTATTTT
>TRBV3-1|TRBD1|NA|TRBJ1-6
CASSQVGQGSPLHF
TGTGCCAGCAGCCAAGTTGGACAGGGTTCACCCCTCCACTTT
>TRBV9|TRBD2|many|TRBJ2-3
CASSFYGGSLLDTQYF
TGTGCCAGCAGCTTTTACGGGGGGTCCCTCTTGGATACGCAGTATTTT
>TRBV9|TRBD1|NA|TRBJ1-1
CASSPQGSSRTEAFF
TGTGCCAGCAGCCCACAGGGGTCATCCCGGACTGAAGCTTTCTTT
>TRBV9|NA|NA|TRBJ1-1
CASSTSGGDTEAFF
TGTGCCAGCAGCACAAGCGGGGGGGACACTGAAGCTTTCTTT
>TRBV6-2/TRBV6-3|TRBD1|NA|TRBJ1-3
CASRTGGSGNTIYF
TGTGCCAGCAGAACAGGGGGCTCTGGAAACACCATATATTTT
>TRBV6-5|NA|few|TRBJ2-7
CASSGGRRYEQYF
TGTGCCAGCAGTGGGGGACGTAGGTACGAGCAGTACTTC
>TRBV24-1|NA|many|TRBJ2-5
CATSDLWVPPQETQYF
TGTGCCACCAGTGATTTGTGGGTCCCCCCCCAAGAGACCCAGTACTTC
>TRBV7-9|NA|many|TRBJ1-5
CASSSNLLPGQPQHF
TGTGCCAGCAGCTCAAATCTCTTACCGGGTCAGCCCCAGCATTTT
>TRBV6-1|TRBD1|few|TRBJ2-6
CASSESVGQGEGSGANVLTF
TGTGCCAGCAGTGAAAGTGTAGGACAGGGGGAAGGCTCTGGGGCCAACGTCCTGACTTTC
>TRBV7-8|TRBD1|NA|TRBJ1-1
CASNRGRENTEAFF
TGTGCCAGCAACAGGGGCCGGGAGAACACTGAAGCTTTCTTT
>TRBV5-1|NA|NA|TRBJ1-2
CASSSGTNFDYGYTF
TGCGCCAGCAGTAGCGGGACAAACTTCGACTATGGCTACACCTTC
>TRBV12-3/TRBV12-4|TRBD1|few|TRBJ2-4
CASKKGQGDSQNIQYF
TGTGCCAGCAAAAAAGGACAGGGGGATTCTCAAAACATTCAGTACTTC
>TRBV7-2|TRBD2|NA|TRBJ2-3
CASSLAGTSGGPDTQYF
TGTGCCAGCAGCTTAGCGGGGACTAGCGGGGGCCCAGATACGCAGTATTTT
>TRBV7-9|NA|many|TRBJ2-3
CASSLLSPGRDTQYF
TGTGCCAGCAGCTTACTCTCTCCGGGGAGGGATACGCAGTATTTT
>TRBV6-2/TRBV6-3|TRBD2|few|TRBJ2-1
CASSYSVLAGSSSYNEQFF
TGTGCCAGCAGTTACTCAGTACTAGCGGGGAGCAGCTCCTACAATGAGCAGTTCTTC
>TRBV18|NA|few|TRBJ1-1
CASSPLAGTDNTEAFF
TGTGCCAGCTCACCGTTAGCCGGGACGGATAACACTGAAGCTTTCTTT
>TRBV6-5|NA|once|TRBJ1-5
CASSYSPGQPQHF
TGTGCCAGCAGTTACTCACCGGGGCAGCCCCAGCATTTT